The rows below give T cell receptor beta chains drawn from one sample of a study of T cells after yellow fever vaccination. TCRdb itself ran the 5' RACE reads through MiXCR, one entry per CDR3 protein. The sample consists of 250,000 or so distinct CDR3 sequences, 6.9% of them appearing once. The material sequenced was CD4+ T cells sorted from PBMCs, taken 15 days after the yellow fever booster vaccination. The source of these receptors is a man aged 25-45 years who received the YFV17D yellow fever vaccine. The CDR3 runs from the conserved cysteine through the conserved F or W. The D gene is left open where the match is weak. The listing skips clone size in some rows; elsewhere it reads once, few, many or a size class.

NA | 11 | TRBJ2-1 | NA | TRBV9 | TGTGCCAGCAGCGTAGGGTATGAGCAGTTCTTC | CASSVGYEQFF
many | 14 | TRBJ1-5 | NA | TRBV20-1 | TGCAGTGCTCTCAAGGGAGGTGGCAATCAGCCCCAGCATTTT | CSALKGGGNQPQHF
few | 18 | TRBJ2-3 | TRBD1 | TRBV15 | TGTGCCACCAGCAGAGATCTTCCGGGACAGGGGGCCACAGATACGCAGTATTTT | CATSRDLPGQGATDTQYF
few | 15 | TRBJ2-2 | NA | TRBV20-1 | TGCAGTGCTAGATCCGGGGGCGCGAACACCGGGGAGCTGTTTTTT | CSARSGGANTGELFF
many | 16 | TRBJ2-5 | TRBD2 | TRBV6-5 | TGTGCCAGCAGTTACTCGACGCTAGCGGGAGGGGAGACCCAGTACTTC | CASSYSTLAGGETQYF
few | 13 | TRBJ1-3 | NA | TRBV29-1 | TGCAGCGCGCAGGGGATCTCTGGAAACACCATATATTTT | CSAQGISGNTIYF
many | 16 | TRBJ2-7 | TRBD1 | TRBV20-1 | TGCAGTGCTAGTGACCCGGGACAGGGACTCTCCTACGAGCAGTACTTC | CSASDPGQGLSYEQYF
few | 24 | TRBJ2-1 | TRBD2 | TRBV7-6 | TGTGCCAGCAGCTTAGGGTTAAGAAGGGGACCCGAAGAGGGTAGCGGGAGAGGTTACAATGAGCAGTTCTTC | CASSLGLRRGPEEGSGRGYNEQFF
few | 14 | TRBJ1-5 | NA | TRBV6-5 | TGTGCCAGCAGTCCCCCAGGGAGATACCAGCCCCAGCATTTT | CASSPPGRYQPQHF
many | 14 | TRBJ2-2 | NA | TRBV15 | TGTGCCACCCGGGAGCGGAGAAACACCGGGGAGCTGTTTTTT | CATRERRNTGELFF
NA | 13 | TRBJ1-2 | NA | TRBV14 | TGTGCCAGCAGCCAAATGGACGGCTATGGCTACACCTTC | CASSQMDGYGYTF